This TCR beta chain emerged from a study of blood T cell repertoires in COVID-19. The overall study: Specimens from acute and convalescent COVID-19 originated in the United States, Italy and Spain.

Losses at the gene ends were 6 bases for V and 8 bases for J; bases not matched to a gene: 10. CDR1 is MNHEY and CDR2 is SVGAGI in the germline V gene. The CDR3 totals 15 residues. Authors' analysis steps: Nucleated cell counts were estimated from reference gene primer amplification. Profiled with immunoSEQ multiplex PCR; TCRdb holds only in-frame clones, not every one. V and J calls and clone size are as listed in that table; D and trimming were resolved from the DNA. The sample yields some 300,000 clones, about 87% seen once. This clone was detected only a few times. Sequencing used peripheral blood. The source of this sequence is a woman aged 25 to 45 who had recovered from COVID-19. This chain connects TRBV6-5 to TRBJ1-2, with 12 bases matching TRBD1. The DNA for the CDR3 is TGTGCCAGCAGAGCGGGACAGGGGGCGCTAGGGGGCTACACCTTC. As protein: CASRAGQGALGGYTF.